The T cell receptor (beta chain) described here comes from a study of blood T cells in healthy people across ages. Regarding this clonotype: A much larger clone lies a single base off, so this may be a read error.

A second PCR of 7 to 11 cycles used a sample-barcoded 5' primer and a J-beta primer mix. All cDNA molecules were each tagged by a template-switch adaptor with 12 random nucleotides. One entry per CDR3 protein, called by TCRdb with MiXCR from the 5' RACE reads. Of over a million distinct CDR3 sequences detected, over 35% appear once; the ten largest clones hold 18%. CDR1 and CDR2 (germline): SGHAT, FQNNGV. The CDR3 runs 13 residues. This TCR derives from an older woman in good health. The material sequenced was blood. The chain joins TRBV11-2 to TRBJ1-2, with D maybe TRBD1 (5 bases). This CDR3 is CACSLADSYGYTF. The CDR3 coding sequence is TGTGCCTGCAGCTTAGCCGACAGCTATGGCTACACCTTC.